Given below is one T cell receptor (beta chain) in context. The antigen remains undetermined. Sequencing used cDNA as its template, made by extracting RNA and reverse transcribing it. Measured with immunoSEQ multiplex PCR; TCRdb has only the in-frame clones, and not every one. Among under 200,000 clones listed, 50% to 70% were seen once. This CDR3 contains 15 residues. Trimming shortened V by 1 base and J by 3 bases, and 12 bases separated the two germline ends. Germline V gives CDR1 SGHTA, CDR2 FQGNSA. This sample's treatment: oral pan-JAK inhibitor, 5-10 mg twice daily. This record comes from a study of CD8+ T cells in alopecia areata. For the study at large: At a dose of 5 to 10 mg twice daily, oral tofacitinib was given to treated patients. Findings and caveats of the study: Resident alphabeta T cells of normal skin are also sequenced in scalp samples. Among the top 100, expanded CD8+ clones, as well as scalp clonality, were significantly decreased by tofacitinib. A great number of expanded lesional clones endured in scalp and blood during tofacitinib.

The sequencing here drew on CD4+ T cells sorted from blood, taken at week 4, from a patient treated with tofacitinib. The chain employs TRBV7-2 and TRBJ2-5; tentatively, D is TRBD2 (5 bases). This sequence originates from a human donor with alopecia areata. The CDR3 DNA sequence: TGTGCCAGCAGCTTAGTTGAGGGAAGGGAAGAGACCCAGTACTTC. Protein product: CASSLVEGREETQYF.